This TCR beta chain was recorded in a study of PD-1 blockade in classical Hodgkin lymphoma. Study conclusions and caveats: Patients were excluded if nivolumab began under 1 year after ASCT (the autologous transplant).

Worth noting for this clone: What it binds is not known.

Each patient's relapse followed autologous stem cell transplantation, and brentuximab vedotin exposure varied. V was pared by 4 bases and J by 3 bases, with 19 bases between. This CDR3 spans 16 amino acids. Germline lookup yields CDR1 SGHAT and CDR2 FQNNGV. Profiled with immunoSEQ multiplex PCR; TCRdb holds only in-frame clones, not every one. The sample lists about 98,000 clones, 80% to 95% occurring once. The chain uses TRBV11-2 and TRBJ2-7; D unclear. The input for sequencing was peripheral blood mononuclear cells (PBMCs), taken at baseline. The source of this sequence is a human donor with classical Hodgkin lymphoma. Here the CDR3 reads CASSSLARYNLYEQYF. CDR3 DNA sequence: TGTGCCAGCAGCTCGCTGGCCCGGTACAACCTCTACGAGCAGTACTTC.